The 17 T cell receptor beta chains listed next were all sequenced from one sample in a study of beta chain features in type 1 diabetes. No antigen is known for these receptors. The study reverse transcribed the entire isolated RNA, so it sequenced expressed TCRB transcripts. The assay was immunoSEQ multiplex PCR, and TCRdb's table has in-frame clones only and misses some. The repertoire consists of 100,000 to 150,000 clones, with roughly 17% occurring once and the leading ten covering 2.6%. The study's findings and limits: Shorter TCRB CDR3s, moderately but significantly so, marked every one of the four CD4+ subsets in Type 1 diabetes patients.

Sequencing was done on a sample of central memory CD4+ T cells from blood. These receptors were taken from a man between 18 and 29 years old with type 1 diabetes.

The chain has TRBV28 and TRBJ2-5; the match to TRBD1 covers 7 bases. The assigned J gene may be wrong: the sequence end matches TRBJ2-7 better. CDR3 length: 14 residues. CDR1 and CDR2 from the germline V gene are MDHEN and SYDVKM. DNA of the CDR3: TGTGCCAGCAGTACAGACAGGGTTGGAGACGAGCAGTACTTC. Translated, it gives CASSTDRVGDEQYF.

This clone came up once. CDR3 protein: CASSLGLAGQETQYF. In DNA, the CDR3 is TGTGCCAGCAGCTTGGGACTAGCGGGACAAGAGACCCAGTACTTC. The rearrangement joins TRBV5-4 to TRBJ2-5; 11 bases match TRBD2. CDR1 and CDR2 from the germline V gene are SGHNT and YYREEE (reference sequence). The CDR3 totals 15 residues. V dropped 0 bases and J dropped 2; count of bases not matched to a gene: 0.

Concerning this clone itself: The same CDR3 also results from other DNA sequences found in this sample. The chain recombines TRBV7-2 with TRBJ2-7; D remains ambiguous. This CDR3 spans 11 amino acids. In germline, CDR1 is SGHTA, CDR2 FQGNSA. Trimming removed 3 bases from V and 5 bases from J, with 5 bases in between. The CDR3 sequence is CASSLRNEQYF. As DNA, the CDR3 is TGTGCCAGCAGCTTGAGGAACGAGCAGTACTTC.

This clone came up a few times. Here the CDR3 reads CASSYRLAQEQYF. CDR3 bases: TGTGCCAGCTCATACCGACTAGCGCAAGAGCAGTACTTC. V gene TRBV18 combines with J gene TRBJ2-7, with 8 nucleotides matching TRBD2. V shed 5 bases and J 7 bases; nucleotides not matched to a gene: 7. The germline V gene has CDR1 KGHSH and CDR2 LQKENI. This CDR3 has 13 amino acids.

This clone was detected a few times. The chain recombines TRBV18 with TRBJ2-3, with a tentative D call TRBD1 (5 bases). Germline assignment: CDR1 KGHSH and CDR2 LQKENI. Trimming cost V 0 bases and J 1 base, with 14 bases left between them. The CDR3 loop spans 17 amino acids. CDR3: CASSPPPTLGGTDTQYF. CDR3 in DNA: TGTGCCAGCTCACCACCTCCAACCTTAGGGGGCACAGATACGCAGTATTTT.

This clone was picked up a small number of times. The V and J genes are TRBV5-6 and TRBJ2-5; D call uncertain. Trimming took off 2 bases at V and 5 bases at J, with 13 bases between the two ends. The germline CDR1 and CDR2 sequences are SGHDT and YYEEEE. This CDR3 spans 14 amino acids. As DNA, the CDR3 is TGTGCCAGCAGCTTTAGTCCTTTTCGCGAGACCCAGTACTTC. Its protein product is CASSFSPFRETQYF.

In its sample, this clone was seen a few times. This specimen includes other DNA sequences encoding the same CDR3. V usage is TRBV30 and J usage is TRBJ1-5, with D unclear. V was clipped by 2 bases and J by 7 bases, with 12 bases between them. This CDR3 is 13 amino acids long. Germline V gene data show CDR1 as GTSNPN and CDR2 as SVGIG (reference sequence). Here the CDR3 DNA reads TGTGCCTGGAGTTCGGGTGGTGGCCAGCCCCAGCATTTT. Translated, it gives CAWSSGGGQPQHF.

The chain recombines TRBV27 with TRBJ1-4; TRBD1 agrees at 10 bases. The CDR3 length is 14 residues. V was pared by 5 bases and J by 6 bases, with 3 bases of the junction left unmatched. Germline V gene lookup returns CDR1 MNHEY and CDR2 SMNVEV (reference sequence). The CDR3 DNA reads TGTGCCAGCAGTCGACAGGGGGCTTATGAAAAACTGTTTTTT. Amino acids: CASSRQGAYEKLFF.

This clone was recorded many times. Other DNA sequences in this specimen translate into the identical CDR3. CDR3 protein: CASSLGKNTEAFF. For the CDR3, the DNA is TGTGCCAGCAGCTTGGGGAAGAACACTGAAGCTTTCTTT. J is TRBJ1-1 and V is TRBV5-6; D uncertain. The germline V and J ends were trimmed by 0 bases and 1 base, with 4 bases remaining between them. This CDR3 spans 13 amino acids. CDR1 and CDR2 (germline): SGHDT, YYEEEE.

This clone turned up a few times. V usage is TRBV30 and J usage is TRBJ2-2; no definite D call. V lost 0 bases and J 6 bases, leaving 8 bases between the germline ends. Germline CDR1 reads GTSNPN; CDR2 reads SVGIG (reference sequence). The CDR3 runs 13 residues. The CDR3 DNA is TGTGCCTGGAGTGTAATTACGGCCGGGGAGCTGTTTTTT. Translation: CAWSVITAGELFF. The full variable domain, in which reference TRBV30 and TRBJ2-2 provide the parts outside the CDR3, is SQTIHQWPATLVQPVGSPLSLECTVEGTSNPNLYWYRQAAGRGLQLLFYSVGIGQISSEVPQNLSASRPQDRQFILSSKKLLLSDSGFYLCAWSVITAGELFFGEGSRLTVL.

This clone was picked up a small number of times. J is TRBJ2-3 and V is TRBV9, with D possibly TRBD1 on 6 matching bases. Germline V gene sequence: CDR1 SGDLS, CDR2 YYNGEE. The CDR3 contains 14 residues. V gave up 2 bases and J gave up 3 bases, with 10 bases separating them. The CDR3 nucleotides are TGTGCCAGCAGCGTCGGACAGATAACAGATACGCAGTATTTT. It codes for CASSVGQITDTQYF. The whole variable domain, filled in from reference TRBV9 and TRBJ2-3, reads DSGVTQTPKHLITATGQRVTLRCSPRSGDLSVYWYQQSLDQGLQFLIQYYNGEERAKGNILERFSAQQFPDLHSELNLSSLELGDSALYFCASSVGQITDTQYFGPGTRLTVL.

V usage is TRBV2 and J usage is TRBJ2-2; TRBD2 is a possible D gene (6 bases). Germline V lookup: CDR1 SNHLY, CDR2 FYNNEI. CDR3 length: 15 residues. The germline V and J ends were trimmed by 7 bases and 2 bases, with 14 bases remaining between them. CDR3 sequence: CASKLREVNTGELFF. In nucleotides, the CDR3 is TGTGCCAGCAAACTGAGGGAGGTTAACACCGGGGAGCTGTTTTTT.

In this sample, this clone turned up a few times. The V and J genes are TRBV18 and TRBJ2-3, with 10 positions matching TRBD2. V dropped 0 bases and J dropped 8; count of bases not matched to a gene: 8. The germline gives CDR1 KGHSH, CDR2 LQKENI. This CDR3 contains 16 residues. The CDR3 reads CASSPPSSGSEATQYF. The CDR3 nucleotides are TGTGCCAGCTCACCACCATCTAGCGGGAGTGAAGCTACGCAGTATTTT.

This clone has only a few counts. The CDR3 bases are TGTGCCAGCAGTTTGACAGGGGGCGTATTGGAGACCCAGTACTTC. Translated, it gives CASSLTGGVLETQYF. The chain has TRBV28 and TRBJ2-5, with 10 bases identical to TRBD1. V dropped 3 bases and J dropped 5; count of bases not matched to a gene: 6. Germline V CDR1 and CDR2: MDHEN, SYDVKM. There are 15 residues in the CDR3.

This clone was detected only a few times. The chain uses TRBV5-4 and TRBJ2-3, with D unresolved. V lost 1 base to trimming and J lost 3 bases, with 6 bases between them. This CDR3 spans 13 amino acids. Germline assignment: CDR1 SGHNT and CDR2 YYREEE (reference sequence). The CDR3 here is CASSLRGTDTQYF. In DNA form, the CDR3 reads TGTGCCAGCAGCTTGCGCGGAACAGATACGCAGTATTTT. Full variable domain (outside the CDR3, taken from reference TRBV5-4 and TRBJ2-3): ETGVTQSPTHLIKTRGQQVTLRCSSQSGHNTVSWYQQALGQGPQFIFQYYREEENGRGNFPPRFSGLQFPNYSSELNVNALELDDSALYLCASSLRGTDTQYFGPGTRLTVL.

The chain joins TRBV18 to TRBJ1-2; tentative D call: TRBD1 (5 bases). This CDR3 is built from 13 residues. Trimming left V 3 bases short and J 6 bases short, with 11 bases between. Per the germline V gene, CDR1 is KGHSH and CDR2 is LQKENI. CDR3 DNA sequence: TGTGCCAGCTCACCCTCCTGGGGGAATGGCTACACCTTC. It yields the protein CASSPSWGNGYTF.

The chain uses TRBV4-2 and TRBJ2-1; TRBD2 matches 12 bases. Germline V gives CDR1 LGHNA, CDR2 YNFKEQ. V gave up 2 bases and J gave up 2 bases; unmatched junction bases: 1. The CDR3 consists of 16 residues. The chain's CDR3 is CASSQRTSGTYNEQFF. The CDR3 DNA follows: TGTGCCAGCAGCCAAAGGACTAGCGGGACCTACAATGAGCAGTTCTTC.